This T cell receptor beta chain stems from a study of control samples from healthy donors and cancer patients. Sequencing used immunoSEQ multiplex PCR; TCRdb keeps in-frame clones, though not all of them. The repertoire holds 95,000 to 150,000 clones, about nine tenths seen once, with 7% to 10% in the top ten. The ends were cut back, 5 bases at V and 1 base at J, with 14 bases in the middle. This CDR3 has 14 amino acids. Germline V gives CDR1 GTSNPN, CDR2 SVGIG (reference sequence). Sequencing was carried out using blood. The chain links TRBV30 to TRBJ1-1; the D gene is possibly TRBD1 (6 bases). This TCR derives from a man between 40 and 49 years old in good health. CDR3 bases: TGTGCCTGGGCCGAGGACAGTACGAACACTGAAGCTTTCTTT. Protein product: CAWAEDSTNTEAFF.